The T cell receptor beta chain described here comes from a study of blood T cell repertoires in COVID-19. Study-wide context: Samples taken during acute and convalescent COVID-19 were collected in the United States, Italy and Spain.

The data were produced by immunoSEQ multiplex PCR, yet TCRdb's version contains in-frame clones alone and is incomplete. This table holds about 70,000 clones, roughly 90% found once. During active infection, Seattle patients enrolled and were then monitored through disease. Germline CDR1 and CDR2: LNHDA and SQIVND (reference sequence). Trimming removed 5 bases from V and 0 bases from J; junction bases left unmatched: 5. This CDR3 comprises 15 residues. The clonotype was recovered from a man in his forties or fifties with COVID-19, enrolled during active disease. This chain connects TRBV19 to TRBJ1-1, with 8 bases aligning to TRBD1. Specimen: peripheral blood. In DNA, the CDR3 is TGTGCCAGTAGTTTTGAGACAGGGGTGAACACTGAAGCTTTCTTT. This codes for CASSFETGVNTEAFF. The full variable domain, with the rest looked up from reference TRBV19 and TRBJ1-1, is DGGITQSPKYLFRKEGQNVTLSCEQNLNHDAMYWYRQDPGQGLRLIYYSQIVNDFQKGDIAEGYSVSREKKESFPLTVTSAQKNPTAFYLCASSFETGVNTEAFFGQGTRLTVV.